Following are 3 T cell receptor beta chains from one sample sequenced in a study of response to subunit inactivated influenza vaccine. TCRdb passed the RT-PCR reads through MiXCR, listing each CDR3 protein once. Of more than 150,000 distinct CDR3 sequences listed, roughly 8.7% are singletons. The sample in question was non-naive T cells sorted from PBMCs, obtained on the day of vaccination. The receptors shown here come from a man aged 45-65 years who received an inactivated influenza vaccine.

This clonotype was seen a few times. This chain links TRBV4-3 with TRBJ2-1; 10 positions agree with TRBD2. The CDR3 contains 16 residues. CDR1 is LGHNA and CDR2 is YSLEER in the germline V gene. Trimming at V came to 3 bases and at J to 9 bases, leaving 11 bases not matched to a gene. The CDR3 here is CASSHDPSGGAFEQFF. CDR3 nucleotide sequence: TGCGCCAGCAGCCATGACCCAAGCGGGGGGGCCTTTGAGCAGTTCTTC.

This chain connects TRBV28 to TRBJ2-5, with a tentative D call TRBD1 (5 bases). Trimming removed 6 bases at V and 1 base at J, with 15 bases between. CDR1 MDHEN and CDR2 SYDVKM come from the germline V gene. The CDR3 runs 15 residues. In DNA form, the CDR3 reads TGTGCCAGCAGCCAACGGACAAGCCTCCAAGAGACCCAGTACTTC. As protein: CASSQRTSLQETQYF.

This clonotype came up a few times. The J gene is TRBJ2-3, the V gene TRBV29-1, with D uncertain. The V gene lost 6 bases and the J gene lost 2 bases, with 6 bases spanning the gap. The CDR3 contains 11 residues. Germline CDR1 reads SQVTM; CDR2 reads ANQGSEA. The CDR3 region is CSVRNTDTQYF. CDR3 coding DNA: TGCAGCGTGCGAAACACAGATACGCAGTATTTT.